Below, 2 T cell receptor beta chains from the same sample are listed, as sequenced in a study of cytomegalovirus exposure and HLA in healthy donors. PCR primers comprised 60 Vbeta and 13 Jbeta primers. Clones were read by immunoSEQ multiplex PCR, and TCRdb kept only the in-frame ones, dropping some. The data contain some 150,000 clones, roughly three quarters of them singletons. The sequencing sample was made of PBMCs. The receptors come from a male donor in good health and CMV-seronegative.

This clone has a single count. V is TRBV7-2 and J is TRBJ2-1; 7 bases are shared with TRBD1. This CDR3 spans 16 amino acids. CDR1 is SGHTA and CDR2 is FQGNSA in the germline V gene. J lost 7 bases, V lost 5 bases, and 14 bases had no gene match. DNA of the CDR3: TGTGCCAGCAGCCATCGACAGGGAAGGGATCAAAATGAGCAGTTCTTC. Amino acid sequence: CASSHRQGRDQNEQFF.

The J gene is TRBJ1-2, the V gene TRBV5-5; possible D gene TRBD1, 6 bases. The CDR3 contains 15 residues. Germline CDR1 SGHKS, CDR2 YYEKEE (reference sequence). The V end was cut by 3 bases, the J end by 3 bases, with 15 bases between. The CDR3 is CASSSPWAGDYGYTF. As DNA, the CDR3 is TGTGCCAGCAGCTCTCCATGGGCAGGGGACTATGGCTACACCTTC.